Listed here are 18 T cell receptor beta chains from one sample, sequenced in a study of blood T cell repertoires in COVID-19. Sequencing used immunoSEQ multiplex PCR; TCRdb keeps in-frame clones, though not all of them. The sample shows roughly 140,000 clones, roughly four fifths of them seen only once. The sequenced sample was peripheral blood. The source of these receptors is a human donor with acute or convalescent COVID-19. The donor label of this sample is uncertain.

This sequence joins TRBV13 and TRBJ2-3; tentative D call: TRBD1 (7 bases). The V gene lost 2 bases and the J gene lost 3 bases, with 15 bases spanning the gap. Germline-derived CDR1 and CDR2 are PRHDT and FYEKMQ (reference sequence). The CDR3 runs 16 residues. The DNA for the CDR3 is TGTGCCAGCAGCTTATTTTCAGGGGGAGGAACAGATACGCAGTATTTT. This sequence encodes CASSLFSGGGTDTQYF.

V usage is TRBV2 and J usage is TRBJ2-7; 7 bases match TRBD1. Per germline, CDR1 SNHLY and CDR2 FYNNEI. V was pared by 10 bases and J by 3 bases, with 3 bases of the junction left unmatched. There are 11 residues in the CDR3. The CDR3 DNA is TGTGCCACCTGGACAGGCTACGAGCAGTACGTC. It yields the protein CATWTGYEQYV.

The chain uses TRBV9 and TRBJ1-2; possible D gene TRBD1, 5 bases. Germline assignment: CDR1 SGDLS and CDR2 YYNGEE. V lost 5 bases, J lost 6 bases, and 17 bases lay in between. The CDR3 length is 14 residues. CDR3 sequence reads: CASRAQTGSHGYTF. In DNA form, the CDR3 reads TGTGCCAGCAGGGCACAAACAGGATCCCATGGCTACACCTTC.

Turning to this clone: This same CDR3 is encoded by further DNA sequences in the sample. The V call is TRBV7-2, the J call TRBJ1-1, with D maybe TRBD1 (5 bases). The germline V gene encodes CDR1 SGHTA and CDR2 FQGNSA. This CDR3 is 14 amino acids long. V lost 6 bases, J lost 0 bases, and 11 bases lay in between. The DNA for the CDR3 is TGTGCCAGCAGTCCACGGGGGTTGAACACTGAAGCTTTCTTT. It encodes CASSPRGLNTEAFF. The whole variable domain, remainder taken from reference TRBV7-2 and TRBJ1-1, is GAGVSQSPSNKVTEKGKDVELRCDPISGHTALYWYRQSLGQGLEFLIYFQGNSAPDKSGLPSDRFSAERTGGSVSTLTIQRTQQEDSAVYLCASSPRGLNTEAFFGQGTRLTVV.

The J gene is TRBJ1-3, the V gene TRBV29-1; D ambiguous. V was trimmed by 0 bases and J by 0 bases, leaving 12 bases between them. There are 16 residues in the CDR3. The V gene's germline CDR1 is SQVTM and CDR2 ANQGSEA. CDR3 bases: TGCAGCGTTGAAGATCTGATCTCCAGCTCTGGAAACACCATATATTTT. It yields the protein CSVEDLISSSGNTIYF.

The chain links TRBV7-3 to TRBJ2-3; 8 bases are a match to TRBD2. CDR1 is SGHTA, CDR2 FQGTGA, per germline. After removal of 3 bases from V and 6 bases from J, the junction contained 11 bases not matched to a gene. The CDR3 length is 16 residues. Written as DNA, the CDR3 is TGTGCCAGCAGCTTGGTCTCCGGGACGGGAGGGGATACGCAGTATTTT. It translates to CASSLVSGTGGDTQYF.

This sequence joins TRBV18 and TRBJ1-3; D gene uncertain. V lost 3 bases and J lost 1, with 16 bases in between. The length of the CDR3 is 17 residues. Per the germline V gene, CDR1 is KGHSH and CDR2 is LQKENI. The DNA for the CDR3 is TGTGCCAGCTCACCCCCGGGAGAACTCTTATCTGGAAACACCATATATTTT. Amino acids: CASSPPGELLSGNTIYF.

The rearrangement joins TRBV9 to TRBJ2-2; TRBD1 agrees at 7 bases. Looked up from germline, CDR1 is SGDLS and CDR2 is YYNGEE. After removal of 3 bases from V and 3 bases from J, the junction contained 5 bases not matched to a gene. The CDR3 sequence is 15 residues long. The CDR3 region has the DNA TGTGCCAGCAGCGCCGACAGGGTGGACACCGGGGAGCTGTTTTTT. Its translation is CASSADRVDTGELFF.

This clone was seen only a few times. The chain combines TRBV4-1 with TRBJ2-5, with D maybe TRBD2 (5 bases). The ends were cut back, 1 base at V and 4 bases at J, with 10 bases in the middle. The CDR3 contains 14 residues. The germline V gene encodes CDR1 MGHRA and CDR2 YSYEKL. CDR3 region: CASSQASGLETQYF. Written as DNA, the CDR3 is TGCGCCAGCAGCCAAGCTTCGGGGTTAGAGACCCAGTACTTC.

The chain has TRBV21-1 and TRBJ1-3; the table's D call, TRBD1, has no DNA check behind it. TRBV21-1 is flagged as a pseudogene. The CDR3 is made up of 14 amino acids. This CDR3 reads CARGTATFGNTIYF. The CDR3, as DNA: TGTGCCAGGGGGACAGCCACTTTTGGAAACACCATATATTTT.

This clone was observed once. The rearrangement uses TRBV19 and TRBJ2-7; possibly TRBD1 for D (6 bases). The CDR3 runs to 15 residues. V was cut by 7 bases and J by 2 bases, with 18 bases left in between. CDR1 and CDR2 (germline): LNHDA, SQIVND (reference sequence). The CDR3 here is CASTPRDQGTYEQYF. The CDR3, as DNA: TGTGCCAGTACCCCCCGGGACCAGGGGACCTACGAGCAGTACTTC.

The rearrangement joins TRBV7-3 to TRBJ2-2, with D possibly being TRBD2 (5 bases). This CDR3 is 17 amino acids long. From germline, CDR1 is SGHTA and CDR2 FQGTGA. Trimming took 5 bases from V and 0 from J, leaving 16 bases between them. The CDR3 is CASSPERLISNTGELFF. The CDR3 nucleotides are TGTGCCAGCAGCCCCGAGCGGCTCATCTCGAACACCGGGGAGCTGTTTTTT. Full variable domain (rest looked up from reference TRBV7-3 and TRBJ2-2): GAGVSQTPSNKVTEKGKYVELRCDPISGHTALYWYRQSLGQGPEFLIYFQGTGAADDSGLPNDRFFAVRPEGSVSTLKIQRTERGDSAVYLCASSPERLISNTGELFFGEGSRLTVL.

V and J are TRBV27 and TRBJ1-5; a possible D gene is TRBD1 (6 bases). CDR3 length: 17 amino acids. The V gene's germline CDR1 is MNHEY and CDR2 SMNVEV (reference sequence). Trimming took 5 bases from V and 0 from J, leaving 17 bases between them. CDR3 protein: CASSPYTGGASNQPQHF. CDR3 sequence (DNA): TGTGCCAGCAGTCCCTATACCGGGGGGGCTAGCAATCAGCCCCAGCATTTT.

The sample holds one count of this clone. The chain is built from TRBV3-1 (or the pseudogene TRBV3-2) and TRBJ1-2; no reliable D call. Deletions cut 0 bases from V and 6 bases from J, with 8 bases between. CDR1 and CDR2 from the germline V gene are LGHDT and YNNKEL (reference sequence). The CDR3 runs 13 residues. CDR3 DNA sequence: TGTGCCAGCAGCCAAGAGGCCCTTAATGGCTACACCTTC. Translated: CASSQEALNGYTF.

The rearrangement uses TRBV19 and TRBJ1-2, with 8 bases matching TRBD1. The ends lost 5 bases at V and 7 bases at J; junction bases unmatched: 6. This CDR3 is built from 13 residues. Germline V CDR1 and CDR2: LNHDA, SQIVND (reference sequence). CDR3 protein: CASSADRVGGYTF. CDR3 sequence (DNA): TGTGCCAGTAGTGCGGACAGGGTGGGTGGCTACACCTTC.

As DNA, the CDR3 is TGTGCCAGCAGTCTGGGTCCCACGGGGGTCAACGGCTACACCTTC. Its translation is CASSLGPTGVNGYTF. The chain combines TRBV6-6 with TRBJ1-2, with D possibly TRBD1 on 5 matching bases. The CDR3 runs 15 residues. Per the germline V gene, CDR1 is MNHNY and CDR2 is SVGAGI (reference sequence). The germline V and J ends were trimmed by 5 bases and 8 bases, with 21 bases remaining between them.

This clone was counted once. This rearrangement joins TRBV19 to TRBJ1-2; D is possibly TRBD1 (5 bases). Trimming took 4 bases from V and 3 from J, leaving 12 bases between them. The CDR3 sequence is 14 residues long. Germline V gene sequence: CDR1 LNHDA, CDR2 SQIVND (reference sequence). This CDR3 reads CASSRLGGDYGYTF. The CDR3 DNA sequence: TGTGCCAGTAGTAGACTGGGGGGAGACTATGGCTACACCTTC.

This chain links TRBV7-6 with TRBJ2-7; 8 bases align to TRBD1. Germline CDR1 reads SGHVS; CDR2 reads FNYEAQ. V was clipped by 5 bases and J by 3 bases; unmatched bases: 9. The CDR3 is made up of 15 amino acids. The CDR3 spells CASSLGTGPLYEQYF. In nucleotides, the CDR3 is TGTGCCAGCAGCCTCGGGACAGGCCCTCTCTACGAGCAGTACTTC. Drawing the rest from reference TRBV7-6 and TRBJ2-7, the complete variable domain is GAGVSQSPRYKVTKRGQDVALRCDPISGHVSLYWYRQALGQGPEFLTYFNYEAQQDKSGLPNDRFSAERPEGSISTLTIQRTEQRDSAMYRCASSLGTGPLYEQYFGPGTRLTVT.